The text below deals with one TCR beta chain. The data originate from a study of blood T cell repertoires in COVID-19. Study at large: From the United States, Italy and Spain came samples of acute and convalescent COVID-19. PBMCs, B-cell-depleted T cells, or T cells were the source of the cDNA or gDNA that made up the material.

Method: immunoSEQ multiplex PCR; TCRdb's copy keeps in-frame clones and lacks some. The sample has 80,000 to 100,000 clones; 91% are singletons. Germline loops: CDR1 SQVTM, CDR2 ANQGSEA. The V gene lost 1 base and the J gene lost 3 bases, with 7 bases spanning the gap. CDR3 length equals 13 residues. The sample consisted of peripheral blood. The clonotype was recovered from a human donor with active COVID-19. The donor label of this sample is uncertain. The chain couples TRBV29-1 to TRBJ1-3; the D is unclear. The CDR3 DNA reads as TGCAGCGTTGAAGGCAGGTGTGGAAACACCATATATTTT. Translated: CSVEGRCGNTIYF.